What follows are 27 T cell receptor beta chains derived from one specimen sequenced in a study of T cell responses to AZD1222 COVID-19 vaccine. The protocol was immunoSEQ multiplex PCR, while the TCRdb copy is restricted to in-frame clones and leaves out a portion. This sample has nearly 110,000 clones, with 70% to 90% found just once. This sample comprised peripheral blood, obtained 28 days after the second AZD1222 dose. The receptors shown here come from an adult who received the AZD1222 COVID-19 vaccine.

This clone came up once. The chain joins TRBV12-3 or TRBV12-4 to TRBJ1-2; D perhaps matches TRBD1 (6 bases). V gave up 5 bases and J gave up 12 bases, with 16 bases separating them. This CDR3 spans 12 amino acids. CDR3 DNA sequence: TGTGCCAGCAGTCCAATCGGGCAGGGGAACACCTTC. This translates into CASSPIGQGNTF.

V is TRBV7-2 and J is TRBJ2-1; D is possibly TRBD2 (6 bases). Germline V gives CDR1 SGHTA, CDR2 FQGNSA. This CDR3 is built from 16 residues. The V gene lost 3 bases and the J gene lost 8 bases, with 20 bases spanning the gap. This chain's CDR3 is CASSFSGGRMDYEQFF. The CDR3 DNA sequence: TGTGCCAGCAGCTTTTCCGGGGGTAGGATGGATTATGAGCAGTTCTTC.

The V and J genes are TRBV19 and TRBJ1-2; D not certain. The V gene lost 2 bases and the J gene lost 8 bases, with 15 bases spanning the gap. Germline loops: CDR1 LNHDA, CDR2 SQIVND (reference sequence). This CDR3 contains 14 residues. CDR3 amino acids: CASSILSQASGYTF. The CDR3 nucleotides read TGTGCCAGTAGTATATTGAGCCAGGCCTCGGGCTACACCTTC.

The chain employs TRBV19 and TRBJ2-2; the D gene is possibly TRBD1 (6 bases). Germline V gene data show CDR1 as LNHDA and CDR2 as SQIVND (reference sequence). The CDR3 spans 15 residues. Trimming took 6 bases from V and 4 from J, leaving 15 bases between them. CDR3 DNA: TGTGCCAGTAGCCCGACAGGAATCGGCACCGGGGAGCTGTTTTTT. It specifies CASSPTGIGTGELFF.

The chain recombines TRBV4-1 with TRBJ2-7; tentative D call: TRBD1 (5 bases). Germline V lookup: CDR1 MGHRA, CDR2 YSYEKL. There are 15 residues in the CDR3. The V end was cut by 0 bases, the J end by 5 bases, with 14 bases between. This CDR3 is CASSQEARDFNEQYF. CDR3 DNA: TGCGCCAGCAGCCAAGAGGCCAGGGATTTCAACGAGCAGTACTTC.

This chain connects TRBV7-2 to TRBJ1-3; D remains ambiguous. V gave up 3 bases and J gave up 2 bases, with 8 bases separating them. CDR1 and CDR2 (germline): SGHTA, FQGNSA. CDR3 length: 14 amino acids. The CDR3 nucleotides read TGTGCCAGCAGCTTGCGGCAGGCTGGAAACACCATATATTTT. Translated, it gives CASSLRQAGNTIYF. Combining the CDR3 with reference TRBV7-2 and TRBJ1-3 gives the whole variable domain GAGVSQSPSNKVTEKGKDVELRCDPISGHTALYWYRQSLGQGLEFLIYFQGNSAPDKSGLPSDRFSAERTGGSVSTLTIQRTQQEDSAVYLCASSLRQAGNTIYFGEGSWLTVV.

The chain carries TRBV5-4 and TRBJ1-2; D might be TRBD1 (6 bases). Trimming took off 5 bases at V and 6 bases at J, with 17 bases between the two ends. Germline assignment: CDR1 SGHNT and CDR2 YYREEE (reference sequence). The CDR3 has 14 residues. DNA of the CDR3: TGTGCCAGCAGAGAACAGGGAGACCGTCATGGCTACACCTTC. Amino acid sequence: CASREQGDRHGYTF.

The chain is built from TRBV19 and TRBJ2-6; D possibly corresponds to TRBD1 (5 bases). The V and J ends lost 6 bases and 0 bases respectively, with 9 bases between them. Looked up from germline, CDR1 is LNHDA and CDR2 is SQIVND (reference sequence). This CDR3 region has 15 residues. The DNA for the CDR3 is TGTGCCAGTAGCGACAGCCGCTCTGGGGCCAACGTCCTGACTTTC. Residues: CASSDSRSGANVLTF.

V usage is TRBV5-4 and J usage is TRBJ1-1; D uncertain. Trimming shortened V by 4 bases and J by 7 bases, and 11 bases separated the two germline ends. The V gene's germline CDR1 is SGHNT and CDR2 YYREEE (reference sequence). CDR3 length equals 12 residues. The CDR3 coding sequence is TGTGCCAGCAGCCCTTGGGGTAGTGAAGCTTTCTTT. As protein: CASSPWGSEAFF.

The rearrangement uses TRBV5-6 and TRBJ1-1, with TRBD1 as a possible D gene (6 bases). With 0 bases removed from V and 3 bases from J, the gap between germline ends came to 9 bases. Per germline, CDR1 SGHDT and CDR2 YYEEEE. The CDR3 extends over 14 amino acids. Here the CDR3 DNA reads TGTGCCAGCAGCTTGGACAGGGTTTACACTGAAGCTTTCTTT. It encodes CASSLDRVYTEAFF.

This rearrangement joins TRBV5-1 to TRBJ2-3; a possible D gene is TRBD1 (6 bases). With 5 bases removed from V and 6 bases from J, the gap between germline ends came to 13 bases. Germline-derived CDR1 and CDR2 are SGHRS and YFSETQ. This CDR3 has 13 residues. DNA of the CDR3: TGCGCCAGCAGACGACAGGAACGGGATACGCAGTATTTT. It specifies CASRRQERDTQYF.

The chain links TRBV29-1 to TRBJ1-1, with 7 bases matching TRBD1. This CDR3 spans 13 amino acids. In germline, CDR1 is SQVTM, CDR2 ANQGSEA. V was pared by 5 bases and J by 5 bases, with 8 bases of the junction left unmatched. The CDR3 protein is CSVHIYRGTEAFF. CDR3 bases: TGCAGCGTTCATATATACAGGGGTACTGAAGCTTTCTTT.

The genes are TRBV11-2 and TRBJ1-2; D is possibly TRBD1 (6 bases). The CDR3 extends over 15 amino acids. The V and J ends lost 9 bases and 2 bases respectively, with 19 bases between them. CDR1 is SGHAT, CDR2 FQNNGV, per germline. CDR3 amino acids: CASQLVRGPNYGYTF. As DNA, the CDR3 is TGTGCCAGTCAGCTTGTCAGGGGCCCGAACTATGGCTACACCTTC.

J is TRBJ2-3 and V is TRBV25-1, with D possibly matching TRBD1 (5 bases). Germline V CDR1 and CDR2: MGHDK, SYGVNS. Trimming pared 2 bases from V and 0 bases from J, leaving 9 bases between. The CDR3 has 15 amino acids. CDR3 coding DNA: TGTGCCAGCAGTGAAGTCCAGGGTAGCACAGATACGCAGTATTTT. This codes for CASSEVQGSTDTQYF.

The V call is TRBV12-3 or TRBV12-4, the J call TRBJ2-7; the match to TRBD1 covers 8 bases. The CDR3 is made up of 13 amino acids. The V segment lost 4 bases and the J segment 3 bases; nucleotides outside the gene matches: 2. The CDR3 DNA is TGTGCCAGCAGTTCAGGACAGGGCTACGAGCAGTACTTC. As protein: CASSSGQGYEQYF.

This clone has only one observation. The gene calls are TRBV3-1 (or the pseudogene TRBV3-2) and TRBJ2-5; D possibly corresponds to TRBD2 (6 bases). Germline V gene sequence: CDR1 LGHDT, CDR2 YNNKEL (reference sequence). V was pared by 4 bases and J by 9 bases, with 15 bases between. The CDR3 is 13 residues long. As DNA, the CDR3 is TGTGCCAGCAGCCTTTCCGAGGGGACTTCCCAGTACTTC. Translating gives CASSLSEGTSQYF.

The DNA for the CDR3 is TGCAGCGTCCAGGGTGCAAGGGACACTGAAGCTTTCTTT. Translation gives CSVQGARDTEAFF. The chain employs TRBV29-1 and TRBJ1-1; possibly TRBD1 for D (5 bases). Per the germline V gene, CDR1 is SQVTM and CDR2 is ANQGSEA. V was pared by 6 bases and J by 3 bases, with 14 bases between. This CDR3 is 13 amino acids long.

This clone was counted a single time. The chain links TRBV3-1 (or the pseudogene TRBV3-2) to TRBJ1-1; possibly TRBD1 for D (5 bases). Per the germline V gene, CDR1 is LGHDT and CDR2 is YNNKEL (reference sequence). The ends were cut back, 1 base at V and 6 bases at J, with 15 bases in the middle. The CDR3 has 15 residues. The CDR3 is CASSQAEAGSAEAFF. The CDR3 nucleotides are TGTGCCAGCAGCCAAGCGGAGGCAGGGTCCGCTGAAGCTTTCTTT.

The CDR3 DNA reads as TGTGCCAGCAGCGTAGGTGGCGCAGGGGGCGAGTATGAGCAGTTCTTC. Its protein product is CASSVGGAGGEYEQFF. The chain recombines TRBV9 with TRBJ2-1; TRBD1 matches at 8 bases. The J segment lost 8 bases and the V segment lost 0 bases, leaving 10 bases of the junction unmatched. This CDR3 has 16 residues. CDR1 and CDR2 from the germline V gene are SGDLS and YYNGEE.

The chain is built from TRBV30 and TRBJ1-3, with 7 bases that match TRBD1. The CDR3 totals 14 residues. The germline CDR1 and CDR2 sequences are GTSNPN and SVGIG (reference sequence). V gave up 3 bases and J gave up 11 bases; unmatched junction bases: 13. In DNA, the CDR3 is TGTGCCTGGAGCGCCGGGACAGCCGGGAGGGCCATATATTTT. Translated: CAWSAGTAGRAIYF. Complete variable domain (other parts from reference TRBV30 and TRBJ1-3): SQTIHQWPATLVQPVGSPLSLECTVEGTSNPNLYWYRQAAGRGLQLLFYSVGIGQISSEVPQNLSASRPQDRQFILSSKKLLLSDSGFYLCAWSAGTAGRAIYFGEGSWLTVV.

The CDR3 region is CAWTGTGPYEQYF. CDR3 DNA sequence: TGTGCCTGGACCGGGACAGGACCCTACGAGCAGTACTTC. This rearrangement joins TRBV30 to TRBJ2-7, with 8 bases identical to TRBD1. Losses at the gene ends were 4 bases for V and 2 bases for J; bases not matched to a gene: 4. This CDR3 is built from 13 residues. Germline lookup yields CDR1 GTSNPN and CDR2 SVGIG (reference sequence).

V gene TRBV4-2 combines with J gene TRBJ2-1; D unresolved. Germline CDR1 is LGHNA and CDR2 is YNFKEQ. The CDR3 runs 16 residues. V was shortened by 0 bases and J by 0 bases, with 9 bases between the two germline ends. The CDR3 sequence is CASSQDHIGSYNEQFF. The CDR3 bases are TGTGCCAGCAGCCAAGATCATATAGGCTCCTACAATGAGCAGTTCTTC.

J is TRBJ1-1 and V is TRBV6-4; D remains unclear. V was cut by 6 bases and J by 4 bases, with 15 bases left in between. This CDR3 contains 14 residues. The germline CDR1 and CDR2 sequences are MRHNA and SNTAGT. CDR3 nucleotides: TGTGCCAGCAGGACCGGTCGGCCGGGCACTGAAGCTTTCTTT. Translating gives CASRTGRPGTEAFF.

About this clone: The junction does not match germline at one end; this may be a read error. The V call is TRBV25-1, the J call TRBJ1-4; possibly TRBD1 for D (5 bases). The CDR3 consists of 9 residues. In germline, CDR1 is MGHDK, CDR2 SYGVNS. CDR3 coding DNA: TGTGCCAGCAGTGAAGGGACGCCGTTT. It encodes CASSEGTPF.

This chain links TRBV27 with TRBJ2-7; 10 bases line up with TRBD1. The CDR3 extends over 15 amino acids. V gave up 5 bases and J gave up 1 base; unmatched junction bases: 5. Per the germline V gene, CDR1 is MNHEY and CDR2 is SMNVEV (reference sequence). CDR3 in amino acids: CASSVGTGASYEQYF. CDR3 DNA: TGTGCCAGCAGTGTTGGGACAGGGGCTTCCTACGAGCAGTACTTC.

The chain couples TRBV2 to TRBJ1-1; D may be TRBD1 (6 bases). Germline-derived CDR1 and CDR2 are SNHLY and FYNNEI. The V end lost 6 bases, the J end lost 6 bases, and 20 bases lay between the germline ends. The CDR3 totals 15 residues. In DNA, the CDR3 is TGTGCCAGCAGCCTTGAGCAGGGGCTATCCTCTGAAGCTTTCTTT. Translated, it gives CASSLEQGLSSEAFF.

This clone was counted a single time. The chain couples TRBV2 to TRBJ1-1; tentatively, D is TRBD1 (5 bases). CDR1 SNHLY and CDR2 FYNNEI come from the germline V gene. This CDR3 comprises 14 residues. Trimming took 5 bases from V and 2 from J, leaving 12 bases between them. The CDR3 region has the DNA TGTGCCAGCAGTCCCTTGGGGGGAAACACTGAAGCTTTCTTT. It yields the protein CASSPLGGNTEAFF.